This TCR beta chain derives from a study of blood T cell repertoires in COVID-19. Study context: There were acute and convalescent COVID-19 samples, and they came from the United States, Italy and Spain.

Source study methods: Scientists estimated how many nucleated cells there were by amplifying reference gene primers. Generated by immunoSEQ multiplex PCR, the TCRdb table keeps only in-frame clones and is missing some. That table gives V, J and clone size, and the DNA gave D and trimming. The sample carries more than 85,000 clones, approximately 86% recorded once. CDR3 length equals 18 residues. V shed 3 bases, J shed 2 bases, and the junction held 13 bases outside the gene matches. CDR1 and CDR2 (germline): MDHEN, SYDVKM. Which cohort a participant joined came from the clinical history participants gave. Cohort 3 donors were reported recovered after two negative PCRs, clearance, or symptom resolution.

This chain uses TRBV28 with TRBJ1-3; 7 bases agree with TRBD1. Input material: PBMCs or T cells enriched from blood (not recorded which). The receptor was isolated from a woman between 45 and 65 years old who had recovered from COVID-19. The CDR3 nucleotides are TGTGCCAGCAGTTTTTTGGAATACAGGGGCTATGCTGGAAACACCATATATTTT. Translated, it gives CASSFLEYRGYAGNTIYF.